The sequence of this T cell receptor (beta chain) was determined in a study of Tregs in tolerant kidney transplant recipients. The study, taken as a whole, reports: Validation in larger populations is needed because few patients were studied. Expanding Tregs on activated donor B cells appeared to best identify donor-specific TCRbeta clones. Biological reproducibility was not directly addressed in this study. In tolerant patients, donor-specific Tregs outgrew total Tregs, suggesting antigen-driven expansion.

Sequenced by immunoSEQ multiplex PCR; TCRdb stores in-frame clones only, minus some. The sample consists of roughly 69,000 clones, 98% of them appearing once. Germline assignment: CDR1 SNHLY and CDR2 FYNNEI. The CDR3 loop spans 17 amino acids. Unmatched junction bases numbered 16, after V lost 5 bases and J lost 9 bases. About this clone itself: What it binds is not known.

This TCR derives from a human donor who received a combined kidney and bone marrow transplant. The rearrangement links TRBV2 to TRBJ1-6, with 7 bases that match TRBD1. This material consisted of Tregs from blood, taken before the transplant. This chain's CDR3 is CASSFDPGQLARSPLHF. In nucleotides, the CDR3 is TGTGCCAGCAGTTTCGACCCGGGACAGTTGGCGCGTTCACCCCTCCACTTT.